This T cell receptor (beta chain) was captured by sequencing in a study of blood T cell repertoires in COVID-19. About the study: Collection of acute and convalescent COVID-19 samples took place in the United States, Italy and Spain. T cells, B-cell-depleted T cells, or PBMCs supplied cDNA or gDNA.

Seattle patients were enrolled while actively infected and followed longitudinally. Only in-frame clones appear in the TCRdb table, and some are missing; sequencing was by immunoSEQ multiplex PCR. This sample carries about 240,000 clones, about 88% of them seen once, and the ten largest clones take roughly a tenth. The TCR sequence derives from a woman aged 50 to 65 with COVID-19, enrolled during active disease. Sequenced input: peripheral blood.

CDR3 loop: CASSRQGARDEQFF. The CDR3 region has the DNA TGTGCCAGCAGCCGACAGGGGGCGCGCGATGAGCAGTTCTTC. V gene TRBV3-1 (or the pseudogene TRBV3-2) combines with J gene TRBJ2-1; 10 nucleotides agree with TRBD1. The CDR3 length is 14 residues. With 4 bases clipped from V and 8 bases from J, the junction kept 5 bases outside the gene matches. Per the germline V gene, CDR1 is LGHDT and CDR2 is YNNKEL (reference sequence).